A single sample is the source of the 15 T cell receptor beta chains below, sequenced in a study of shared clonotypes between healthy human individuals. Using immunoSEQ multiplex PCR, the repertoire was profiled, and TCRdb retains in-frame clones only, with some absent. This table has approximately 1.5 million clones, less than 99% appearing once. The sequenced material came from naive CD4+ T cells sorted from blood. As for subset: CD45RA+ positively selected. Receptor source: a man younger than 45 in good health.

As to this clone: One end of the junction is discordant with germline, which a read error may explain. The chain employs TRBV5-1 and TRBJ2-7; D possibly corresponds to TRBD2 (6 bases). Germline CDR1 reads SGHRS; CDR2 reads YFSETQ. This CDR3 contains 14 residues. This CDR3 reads CASTLEGSSYEQYF. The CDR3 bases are TGCGCCAGCACCTTGGAGGGCAGCTCCTACGAGCAGTACTTC.

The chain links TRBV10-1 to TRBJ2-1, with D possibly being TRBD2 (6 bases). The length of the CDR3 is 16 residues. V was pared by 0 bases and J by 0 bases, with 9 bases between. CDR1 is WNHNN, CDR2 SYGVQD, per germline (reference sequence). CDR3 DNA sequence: TGCGCCAGCAGTGAGTCTCGGGGACTCTCCTACAATGAGCAGTTCTTC. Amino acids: CASSESRGLSYNEQFF.

The DNA for the CDR3 is TGTGCCACCAGCGGTCTGAGGGACTTGGCCCAGTACTTC. This sequence encodes CATSGLRDLAQYF. The genes are TRBV15 and TRBJ2-5; possible D gene TRBD2, 6 bases. The V end was cut by 5 bases, the J end by 9 bases, with 16 bases between. Germline-derived CDR1 and CDR2 are LNHNV and YYDKDF (reference sequence). CDR3 length equals 13 residues.

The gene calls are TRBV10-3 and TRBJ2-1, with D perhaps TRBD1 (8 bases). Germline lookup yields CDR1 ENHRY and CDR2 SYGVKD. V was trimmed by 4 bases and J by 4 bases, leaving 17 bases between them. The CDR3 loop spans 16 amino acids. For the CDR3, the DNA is TGTGCCATCAGTGGGAAGCGGGACAGGCTTTACAATGAGCAGTTCTTC. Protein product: CAISGKRDRLYNEQFF.

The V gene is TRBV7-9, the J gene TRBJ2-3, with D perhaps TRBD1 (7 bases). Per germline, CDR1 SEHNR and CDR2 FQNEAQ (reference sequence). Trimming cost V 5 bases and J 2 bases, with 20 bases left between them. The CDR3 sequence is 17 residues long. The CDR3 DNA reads TGTGCCAGCAGCCCAGACAGGAGGGGGCGTTACACAGATACGCAGTATTTT. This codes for CASSPDRRGRYTDTQYF.

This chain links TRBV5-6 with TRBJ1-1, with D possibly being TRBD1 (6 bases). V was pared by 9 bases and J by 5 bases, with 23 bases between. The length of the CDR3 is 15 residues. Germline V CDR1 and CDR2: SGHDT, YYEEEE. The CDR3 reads CATGRGARVETEAFF. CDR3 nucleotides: TGTGCCACAGGGAGGGGGGCGCGGGTAGAAACTGAAGCTTTCTTT.

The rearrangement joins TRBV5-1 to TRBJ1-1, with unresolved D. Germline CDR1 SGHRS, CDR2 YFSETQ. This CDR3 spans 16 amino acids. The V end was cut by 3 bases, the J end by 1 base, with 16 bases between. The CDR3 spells CASSWRAAGGNTEAFF. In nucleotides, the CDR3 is TGCGCCAGCAGCTGGCGGGCCGCCGGAGGGAACACTGAAGCTTTCTTT.

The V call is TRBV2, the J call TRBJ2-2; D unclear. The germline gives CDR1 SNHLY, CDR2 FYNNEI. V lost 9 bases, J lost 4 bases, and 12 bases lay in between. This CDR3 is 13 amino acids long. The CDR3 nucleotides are TGTGCCAGGGAGATAAAGGCCACCGGGGAGCTGTTTTTT. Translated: CAREIKATGELFF. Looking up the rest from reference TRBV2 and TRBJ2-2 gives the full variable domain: EPEVTQTPSHQVTQMGQEVILRCVPISNHLYFYWYRQILGQKVEFLVSFYNNEISEKSEIFDDQFSVERPDGSNFTLKIRSTKLEDSAMYFCAREIKATGELFFGEGSRLTVL.

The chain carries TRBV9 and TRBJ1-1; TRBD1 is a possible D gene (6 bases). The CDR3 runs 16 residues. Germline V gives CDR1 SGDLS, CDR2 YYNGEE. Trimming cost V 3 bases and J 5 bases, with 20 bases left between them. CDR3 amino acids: CASSDSTGLLDTEAFF. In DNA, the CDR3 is TGTGCCAGCAGCGATTCCACAGGGTTACTGGATACTGAAGCTTTCTTT.

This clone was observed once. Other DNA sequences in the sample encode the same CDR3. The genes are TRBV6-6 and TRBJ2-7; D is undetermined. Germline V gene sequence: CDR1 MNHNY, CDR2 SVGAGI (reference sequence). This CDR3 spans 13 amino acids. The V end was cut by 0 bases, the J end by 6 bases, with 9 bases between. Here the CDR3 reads CASSYSTSGEQYF. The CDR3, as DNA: TGTGCCAGCAGTTACTCGACTTCGGGCGAGCAGTACTTC.

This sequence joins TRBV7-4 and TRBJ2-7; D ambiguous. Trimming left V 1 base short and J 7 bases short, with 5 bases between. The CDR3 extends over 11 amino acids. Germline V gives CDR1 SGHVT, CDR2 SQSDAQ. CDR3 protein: CASSLGPEQYF. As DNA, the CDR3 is TGTGCCAGCAGCTTAGGCCCAGAGCAGTACTTC.

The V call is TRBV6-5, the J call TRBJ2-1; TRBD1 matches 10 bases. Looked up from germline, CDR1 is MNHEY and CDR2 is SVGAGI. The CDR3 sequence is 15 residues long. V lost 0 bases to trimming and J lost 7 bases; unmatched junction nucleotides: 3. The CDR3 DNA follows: TGTGCCAGCAGTTACTCGGGACAGGGGTTTAATGAGCAGTTCTTC. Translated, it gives CASSYSGQGFNEQFF.

The CDR3 DNA sequence: TGTGCCAGTAGTATCAGGGGGGGGCATGAGCAGTTCTTC. It codes for CASSIRGGHEQFF. The V and J genes are TRBV19 and TRBJ2-1; D possibly matches TRBD1 or TRBD2 (7 bases each). Between the trimmed V and J ends, which lost 3 bases and 8 bases, there was a span of 11 bases. The germline CDR1 and CDR2 sequences are LNHDA and SQIVND (reference sequence). This CDR3 has 13 amino acids. The variable domain in full, with the rest retrieved from reference TRBV19 and TRBJ2-1, is DGGITQSPKYLFRKEGQNVTLSCEQNLNHDAMYWYRQDPGQGLRLIYYSQIVNDFQKGDIAEGYSVSREKKESFPLTVTSAQKNPTAFYLCASSIRGGHEQFFGPGTRLTVL.

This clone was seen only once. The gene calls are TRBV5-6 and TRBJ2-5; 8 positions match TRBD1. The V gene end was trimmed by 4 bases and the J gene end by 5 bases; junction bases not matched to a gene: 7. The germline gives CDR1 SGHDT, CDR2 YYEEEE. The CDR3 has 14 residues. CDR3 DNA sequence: TGTGCCAGCAGCGTTGGACAGGGAAGGGAGACCCAGTACTTC. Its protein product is CASSVGQGRETQYF.

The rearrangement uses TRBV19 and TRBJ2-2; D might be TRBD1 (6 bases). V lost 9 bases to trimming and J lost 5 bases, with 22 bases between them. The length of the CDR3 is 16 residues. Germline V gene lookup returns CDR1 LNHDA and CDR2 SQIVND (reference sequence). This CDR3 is CASKAGQGYQTGELFF. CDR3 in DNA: TGTGCCAGCAAGGCTGGGCAGGGGTATCAAACCGGGGAGCTGTTTTTT.